The clone carrying this TCR beta chain was detected only a few times. Specified treatment: roughly 18 received Ad26.COV2.S at low or high dose, single or two shots; about 5 received placebo; per-sample allocation not given. Specimens were obtained on day 63 following the first vaccine or placebo injection. Germline CDR1 and CDR2: SNHLY and FYNNEI. The germline V and J ends were trimmed by 6 bases and 7 bases, with 10 bases remaining between them. The CDR3 length is 12 residues. This sample was taken from a study of Ad26.COV2.S vaccination and SARS-CoV-2 variants. As for the study in general: Once, or twice with 56 days between doses, Ad26.COV2.S was given intramuscularly.

Using immunoSEQ multiplex PCR, the repertoire was profiled, and TCRdb retains in-frame clones only, with some absent. The table lists fewer than 500,000 clones, about 90% of them singletons. This clonotype originated in a person aged 18-65 years who received the Ad26.COV2.S COVID-19 vaccine or a placebo. The chain has TRBV2 and TRBJ2-1; D is unclear. The starting material was peripheral blood, obtained in a trial of Ad26.COV2.S vaccine versus placebo. For the CDR3, the DNA is TGTGCCAGCAGAGACACGATGAATGAGCAGTTCTTC. Protein product: CASRDTMNEQFF.